This T cell receptor (beta chain) comes out of a study of identical twins. This clonotype has more than one count but fewer than ten. The antigen is unknown. Study outcomes and limitations: Weaker excess twin sharing was seen among beta out-of-frame sequences. Diverse VJ usage suggested most zero-insertion clonotypes were not invariant T cells. Out-of-frame alpha sequences that twins shared showed excess low generation probability. Clonotypes of the beta chain that were abundant in cord blood carried fewer insertions (memory repertoires showed none).

The CDR3 covers 16 residues. V dropped 0 bases and J dropped 5 bases, with 17 bases sitting between them. Germline V gene sequence: CDR1 LGHDT, CDR2 YNNKEL (reference sequence). TCRdb used MiXCR to reprocess the 5' RACE reads, holding one entry per CDR3 protein. The sample includes 400,000 to 600,000 distinct CDR3 sequences, under 25% of them seen just once. These data were likewise used in another study, on yellow fever vaccine responses in identical twins.

The chain carries TRBV3-1 and TRBJ2-7, with D perhaps matching TRBD1 or TRBD2 (6 bases each). This sequence was found in a woman aged 18-35 years in good health. Sequenced material: CD4+ T cells sorted from blood. The chain's CDR3 is CASSQERLRGGNEQYF. CDR3 DNA: TGTGCCAGCAGCCAAGAAAGACTCAGGGGCGGGAACGAGCAGTACTTC.